Listed here are 2 T cell receptor beta chains from one sample, sequenced in a study of T-cell reconstitution after alpha-beta-depleted transplantation in children. Preparation of the TCRbeta library used unique molecular identifiers. MiXCR was run by TCRdb on the PCR reads, yielding one entry per CDR3 protein. Among about 160,000 distinct CDR3 sequences, 11% were seen once, and the ten largest hold about 13%. The sequenced sample was PBMCs, obtained before TCRalphabeta/CD19-depleted stem cell transplant. The receptor set was obtained from a boy younger than 10 with acute myeloid leukemia, due to receive a stem cell transplant.

The sample holds many counts of this clonotype. The chain employs TRBV5-1 and TRBJ1-2; 11 nucleotides line up with TRBD1. Germline V gene sequence: CDR1 SGHRS, CDR2 YFSETQ. The CDR3 is 15 residues long. V was pared by 3 bases and J by 3 bases, with 4 bases of the junction left unmatched. The CDR3 reads CASSWGTGGYYGYTF. CDR3 nucleotides: TGCGCCAGCAGCTGGGGGACAGGGGGGTACTATGGCTACACCTTC. Drawing the rest from reference TRBV5-1 and TRBJ1-2, the complete variable domain is KAGVTQTPRYLIKTRGQQVTLSCSPISGHRSVSWYQQTPGQGLQFLFEYFSETQRNKGNFPGRFSGRQFSNSRSEMNVSTLELGDSALYLCASSWGTGGYYGYTFGSGTRLTVV.

This rearrangement joins TRBV29-1 to TRBJ2-1; 11 bases fit TRBD1. V lost 7 bases, J lost 5 bases, and 4 bases stayed unmatched. The germline V gene has CDR1 SQVTM and CDR2 ANQGSEA. This CDR3 region has 13 residues. The CDR3 spells CSGGQGGHNEQFF. In nucleotides, the CDR3 is TGCAGCGGGGGACAGGGGGGGCACAATGAGCAGTTCTTC.